Shown below are 19 T cell receptor beta chains from a single sample sequenced in a study of PD-L1 blockade in urothelial cancer. TCRdb keeps only in-frame clones here, not all; method: immunoSEQ multiplex PCR. The sample lists more than 60,000 clones, more than 70% occurring once. Noted time point: peripheral blood 6 weeks after treatment start. The source material was PBMCs, sampled around atezolizumab (anti-PD-L1) treatment. These receptor sequences come from a man aged 55 to 70 with urothelial cancer.

This chain uses TRBV7-6 with TRBJ2-7, with 10 bases fitting TRBD1. The CDR3 contains 15 residues. CDR1 is SGHVS and CDR2 is FNYEAQ in the germline V gene. J lost 7 bases, V lost 5 bases, and 11 bases had no gene match. The CDR3 spells CASSRGTGALWEQYF. CDR3 nucleotides: TGTGCCAGCAGCCGAGGGACAGGGGCCTTGTGGGAGCAGTACTTC.

The chain joins TRBV7-6 to TRBJ1-1; 7 positions match TRBD1. CDR1 SGHVS and CDR2 FNYEAQ come from the germline V gene. Trimming cost V 7 bases and J 2 bases; bases outside gene matches: 13. CDR3 length: 16 residues. As DNA, the CDR3 is TGTGCCAGCACCAGAGTAAGGCCAGGGGGAAACACTGAAGCTTTCTTT. This sequence encodes CASTRVRPGGNTEAFF.

The CDR3 loop reads CASSLDGQFGNTIYF. CDR3 DNA: TGCGCCAGCAGCTTGGATGGACAGTTTGGAAACACCATATATTTT. The rearrangement uses TRBV5-1 and TRBJ1-3; TRBD1 might be the D (6 bases). This CDR3 contains 15 residues. Germline V gene lookup returns CDR1 SGHRS and CDR2 YFSETQ. V dropped 0 bases and J dropped 3 bases, with 10 bases sitting between them.

V and J are TRBV5-1 and TRBJ2-5; 7 bases align to TRBD1. Germline V gives CDR1 SGHRS, CDR2 YFSETQ. V was pared by 4 bases and J by 1 base, with 4 bases of the junction left unmatched. The CDR3 runs to 14 residues. The CDR3, as DNA: TGCGCCAGCAGCCCGGGACAGTTCCAAGAGACCCAGTACTTC. Translating it yields CASSPGQFQETQYF.

This clone showed up just a few times. This chain uses TRBV30 with TRBJ1-1; D remains ambiguous. Germline V gene sequence: CDR1 GTSNPN, CDR2 SVGIG (reference sequence). This CDR3 is 11 amino acids long. Trimming took 0 bases from V and 8 from J, leaving 7 bases between them. CDR3 DNA: TGTGCCTGGAGTGTGGGCAGAGAAGCTTTCTTT. Protein: CAWSVGREAFF.

This chain connects TRBV4-1 to TRBJ2-1; D may be TRBD2 (6 bases). This CDR3 spans 16 amino acids. Looked up from germline, CDR1 is MGHRA and CDR2 is YSYEKL. V was trimmed by 0 bases and J by 3 bases, leaving 12 bases between them. For the CDR3, the DNA is TGCGCCAGCAGCCAAGATACGGGGGACGGCTACAATGAGCAGTTCTTC. Residues: CASSQDTGDGYNEQFF.

In this sample, this clone turned up once. The chain uses TRBV5-1 and TRBJ2-7; D possibly corresponds to TRBD2 (5 bases). Germline V gene lookup returns CDR1 SGHRS and CDR2 YFSETQ. The CDR3 loop spans 15 amino acids. Trimming left V 2 bases short and J 3 bases short, with 15 bases between. Here the CDR3 reads CASSFEGFRRYEQYF. Here the CDR3 DNA reads TGCGCCAGCAGCTTTGAGGGTTTCCGGCGCTACGAGCAGTACTTC.

The chain links TRBV11-2 to TRBJ1-4; D remains ambiguous. The ends were cut back, 5 bases at V and 3 bases at J, with 13 bases in the middle. In germline, CDR1 is SGHAT, CDR2 FQNNGV. The CDR3 runs to 15 residues. Written as DNA, the CDR3 is TGTGCCAGCAGCGGCGGGTCTGCGGCTAATGAAAAACTGTTTTTT. Amino acid sequence: CASSGGSAANEKLFF.

This chain uses TRBV27 with TRBJ1-2; 7 bases are a match to TRBD1. The CDR3 consists of 16 residues. Germline-derived CDR1 and CDR2 are MNHEY and SMNVEV (reference sequence). Losses at the gene ends were 2 bases for V and 4 bases for J; bases not matched to a gene: 10. The CDR3, as DNA: TGTGCCAGCAGTTTAGGGTTACCGGGACAGATCTATGGCTACACCTTC. Translation gives CASSLGLPGQIYGYTF.

The chain links TRBV6-5 to TRBJ1-3; the D is unclear. Trimming removed 5 bases from V and 0 bases from J, with 5 bases in between. The CDR3 consists of 13 residues. Germline V gene data show CDR1 as MNHEY and CDR2 as SVGAGI. DNA of the CDR3: TGTGCCAGCAGTCGGGTCTCTGGAAACACCATATATTTT. Its protein is CASSRVSGNTIYF.

The chain couples TRBV5-5 to TRBJ1-2; D is perhaps TRBD1 (5 bases). The length of the CDR3 is 15 residues. Between the trimmed V and J ends, which lost 0 bases and 4 bases, there was a span of 13 bases. Germline V gene lookup returns CDR1 SGHKS and CDR2 YYEKEE (reference sequence). CDR3 in amino acids: CASSLVSGGGYGYTF. CDR3 bases: TGTGCCAGCAGCTTGGTGAGCGGCGGGGGCTATGGCTACACCTTC.

This rearrangement joins TRBV5-6 to TRBJ2-2; 13 bases map to TRBD2. Per germline, CDR1 SGHDT and CDR2 YYEEEE. The CDR3 covers 19 residues. With 2 bases clipped from V and 0 bases from J, the junction kept 7 bases outside the gene matches. The DNA of the CDR3 is TGTGCCAGCAGCTTCTTCGGACTAGCGGGGGCTGCGAACACCGGGGAGCTGTTTTTT. Encoded protein: CASSFFGLAGAANTGELFF.

This clone showed up just a few times. The J gene is TRBJ2-5, the V gene TRBV11-2, with 7 bases aligning to TRBD2. The J segment lost 3 bases and the V segment lost 7 bases, leaving 5 bases of the junction unmatched. Germline CDR1 and CDR2: SGHAT and FQNNGV. The CDR3 loop spans 13 amino acids. The CDR3 protein is CASTRLAEETQYF. CDR3 DNA sequence: TGTGCCAGCACCCGACTAGCAGAAGAGACCCAGTACTTC.

V is TRBV7-3 and J is TRBJ2-1; D might be TRBD2 (6 bases). V shed 5 bases and J shed 8 bases, with 22 bases lying between them. The V gene's germline CDR1 is SGHTA and CDR2 FQGTGA. This CDR3 region has 16 residues. The CDR3 coding sequence is TGTGCCAGCAGCCCCGACGGGACCCGGGGGAATTATGAGCAGTTCTTC. Its translation is CASSPDGTRGNYEQFF.

The chain recombines TRBV5-4 with TRBJ2-3, with no clear D. The CDR3 has 14 amino acids. The germline gives CDR1 SGHNT, CDR2 YYREEE (reference sequence). Trimming pared 0 bases from V and 2 bases from J, leaving 7 bases between. This CDR3 is CASSLASHTDTQYF. Here the CDR3 DNA reads TGTGCCAGCAGCTTGGCGTCACACACAGATACGCAGTATTTT.

The chain combines TRBV30 with TRBJ1-3; 8 nucleotides match TRBD1. This CDR3 is built from 17 residues. The V gene's germline CDR1 is GTSNPN and CDR2 SVGIG (reference sequence). The trim removed 0 bases at V and 8 bases at J, leaving 15 bases unmatched. CDR3 coding DNA: TGTGCCTGGAGTGTACTTGAGTGGGGACAGGTCGCAGACACCATATATTTT. Protein product: CAWSVLEWGQVADTIYF.

J is TRBJ1-2 and V is TRBV7-9; 10 positions agree with TRBD1. The V and J ends lost 5 bases and 4 bases, in that order; junction bases with no gene match: 19. The CDR3 is 19 residues long. In germline, CDR1 is SEHNR, CDR2 FQNEAQ (reference sequence). CDR3 in amino acids: CASSDRDRGFRGALYGYTF. The CDR3 DNA reads TGTGCCAGCAGCGACCGGGACAGGGGCTTCAGAGGGGCCCTCTATGGCTACACCTTC.

The genes are TRBV7-9 and TRBJ2-6, with D perhaps TRBD1 (6 bases). Trimming removed 1 base from V and 0 bases from J, with 10 bases in between. CDR1 and CDR2 (germline): SEHNR, FQNEAQ (reference sequence). This CDR3 region has 17 residues. The CDR3 protein is CASSLDRVSSGANVLTF. The CDR3 DNA reads TGTGCCAGCAGCTTAGACAGGGTATCCTCTGGGGCCAACGTCCTGACTTTC.

The V gene is TRBV18, the J gene TRBJ2-7; possibly TRBD2 for D (5 bases). CDR1 KGHSH and CDR2 LQKENI come from the germline V gene. The length of the CDR3 is 13 residues. V gave up 8 bases and J gave up 5 bases, with 16 bases separating them. DNA for the CDR3: TGTGCCAGCGCCCCCTCGGGGATCAACGAGCAGTACTTC. This encodes CASAPSGINEQYF.